This T cell receptor beta chain was sequenced for a study of blood T cells in healthy people across ages. Study-wide points: Versus aged donors, long-lived donors had higher diversity and more naive CD4+ cells.

With a J-beta primer mix and a sample-barcoded 5' primer, a second PCR ran about 7 to 12 cycles. Each of the samples gave a minimum of 3 million paired-end reads that contained CDR3. TCRdb ran MiXCR on the 5' RACE reads and lists one entry per CDR3 protein. The sample records 540,000 or so distinct CDR3 sequences, about 26% being singletons. As regards this clonotype: Its antigen is as yet unknown.

This clonotype was sampled from an older woman in good health. The sequenced sample consisted of blood.

The CDR3 region is CASSLGVLRTDTQYF. CDR3 nucleotides: TGCGCCAGCAGCTTGGGAGTTTTAAGGACAGATACGCAGTATTTT. This chain uses TRBV5-1 with TRBJ2-3; D is undetermined. The CDR3 is 15 residues long. Germline lookup yields CDR1 SGHRS and CDR2 YFSETQ. Trimming pared 0 bases from V and 3 bases from J, leaving 11 bases between. The variable domain in full, with the rest retrieved from reference TRBV5-1 and TRBJ2-3, is KAGVTQTPRYLIKTRGQQVTLSCSPISGHRSVSWYQQTPGQGLQFLFEYFSETQRNKGNFPGRFSGRQFSNSRSEMNVSTLELGDSALYLCASSLGVLRTDTQYFGPGTRLTVL.